This paragraph reports one TCR beta chain. A read error may account for a junction end that differs from germline. This specimen comes from a study of T cell clonotyping in hematopoietic cell transplantation. The protocol was immunoSEQ multiplex PCR, while the TCRdb copy is restricted to in-frame clones and leaves out a portion. The sample comprises 20,000 to 25,000 clones, 90% of which are singletons, and around 3.6% rests with the top ten. The time point was: recipient sample about 28 days before transplant, after cytoreduction. Sequences were derived from peripheral blood mononuclear cells, sampled before stem cell transplant. The TCR comes from a man aged 18 to 35 with biphenotypic leukemia. Some clones in this sample may be carry-over from other donors' samples.

CDR3 nucleotide sequence: TGTGCCAGTAGTGTAGACAGGGACAAGAATGGCTACACCTTC. As protein: CASSVDRDKNGYTF. The V call is TRBV19, the J call TRBJ1-2; 7 bases fit TRBD1. CDR3 length equals 14 residues. From germline, CDR1 is LNHDA and CDR2 SQIVND (reference sequence). Filled out from reference TRBV19 and TRBJ1-2, the complete variable domain reads DGGITQSPKYLFRKEGQNVTLSCEQNLNHDAMYWYRQDPGQGLRLIYYSQIVNDFQKGDIAEGYSVSREKKESFPLTVTSAQKNPTAFYLCASSVDRDKNGYTFGSGTRLTVV.